This paragraph covers one T cell receptor (beta chain) sequence. Prior autoimmune disease or systemic immunosuppression barred patients. The CDR3 length is 10 residues. From germline, CDR1 is KGHSH and CDR2 LQKENI. With 4 bases removed from V and 6 bases from J, the gap between germline ends came to 2 bases. The data were obtained in a study of OX40 agonist ivuxolimab in advanced cancers. Study overall: Dose-escalation patients' cancers were hepatocellular carcinoma, melanoma, renal cell or head and neck cancer.

The assay was immunoSEQ multiplex PCR, and TCRdb's table has in-frame clones only and misses some. The sample holds about 100,000 clones; roughly 90% are singletons and the top ten take about 0.15%. This sequence joins TRBV18 and TRBJ2-3; no clear D. This sequence originates from an adult with an advanced solid tumor such as melanoma, head and neck, liver or kidney cancer. The sample here was CD4+ or CD8+ T cells sorted from blood, taken in a trial of the OX40 agonist ivuxolimab. DNA of the CDR3: TGTGCCAGCTCACTCGATACGCAGTATTTT. Amino acid sequence: CASSLDTQYF.